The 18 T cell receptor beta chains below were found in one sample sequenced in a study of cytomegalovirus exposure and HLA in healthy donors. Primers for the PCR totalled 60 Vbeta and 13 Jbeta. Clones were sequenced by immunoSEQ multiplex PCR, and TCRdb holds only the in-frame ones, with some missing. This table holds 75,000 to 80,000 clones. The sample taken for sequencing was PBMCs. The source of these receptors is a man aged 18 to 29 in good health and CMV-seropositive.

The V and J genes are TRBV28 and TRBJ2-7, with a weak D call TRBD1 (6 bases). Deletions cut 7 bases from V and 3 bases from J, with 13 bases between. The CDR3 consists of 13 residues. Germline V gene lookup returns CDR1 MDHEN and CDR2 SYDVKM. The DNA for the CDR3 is TGTGCCAGCACCGCCGACAGGATCTACGAGCAGTACTTC. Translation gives CASTADRIYEQYF.

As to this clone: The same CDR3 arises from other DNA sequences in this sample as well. The CDR3 sequence is CASSPPGRRDTEAFF. CDR3 bases: TGTGCCAGCTCACCACCGGGGAGAAGGGACACTGAAGCTTTCTTT. The chain links TRBV18 to TRBJ1-1; D is ambiguous. Per the germline V gene, CDR1 is KGHSH and CDR2 is LQKENI. This CDR3 has 15 amino acids. V shed 0 bases and J shed 3 bases, with 11 bases lying between them.

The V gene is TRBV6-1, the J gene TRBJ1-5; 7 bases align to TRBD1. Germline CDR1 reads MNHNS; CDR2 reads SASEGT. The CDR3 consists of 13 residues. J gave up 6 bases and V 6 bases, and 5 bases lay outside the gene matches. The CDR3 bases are TGTGCCAGCAGGGAGGGGGCGGTTCAGCCCCAGCATTTT. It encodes CASREGAVQPQHF.

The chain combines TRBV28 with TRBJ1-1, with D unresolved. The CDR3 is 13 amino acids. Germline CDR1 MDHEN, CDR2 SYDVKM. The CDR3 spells CSYRPDWNTEAFF. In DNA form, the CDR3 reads TGTTCGTACCGCCCGGACTGGAACACTGAAGCTTTCTTT.

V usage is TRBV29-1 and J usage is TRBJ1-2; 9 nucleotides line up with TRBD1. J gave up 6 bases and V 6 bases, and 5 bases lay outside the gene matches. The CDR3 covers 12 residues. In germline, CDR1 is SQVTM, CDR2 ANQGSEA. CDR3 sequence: CSVGGTGNGYTF. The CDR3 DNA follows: TGCAGCGTCGGGGGGACAGGGAATGGCTACACCTTC.

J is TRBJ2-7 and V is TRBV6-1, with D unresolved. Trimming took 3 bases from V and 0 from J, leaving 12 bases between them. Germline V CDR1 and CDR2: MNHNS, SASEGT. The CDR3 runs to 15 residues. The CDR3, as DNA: TGTGCCAGCAGTGATCGGCGCAGGCCCTCCTACGAGCAGTACTTC. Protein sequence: CASSDRRRPSYEQYF.

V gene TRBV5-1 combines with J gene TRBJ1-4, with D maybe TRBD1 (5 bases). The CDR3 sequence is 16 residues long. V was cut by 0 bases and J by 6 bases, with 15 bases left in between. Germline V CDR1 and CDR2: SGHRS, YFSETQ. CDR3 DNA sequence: TGCGCCAGCAGCTTGGAGGTTCGGGCGGGGGATGAAAAACTGTTTTTT. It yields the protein CASSLEVRAGDEKLFF.

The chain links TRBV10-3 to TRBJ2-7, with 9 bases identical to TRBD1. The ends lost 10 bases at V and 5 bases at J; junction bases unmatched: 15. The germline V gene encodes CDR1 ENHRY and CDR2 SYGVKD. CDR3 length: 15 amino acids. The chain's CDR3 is CATLMTGTGFHEQYF. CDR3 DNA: TGTGCCACCTTGATGACCGGGACAGGGTTCCACGAGCAGTACTTC.

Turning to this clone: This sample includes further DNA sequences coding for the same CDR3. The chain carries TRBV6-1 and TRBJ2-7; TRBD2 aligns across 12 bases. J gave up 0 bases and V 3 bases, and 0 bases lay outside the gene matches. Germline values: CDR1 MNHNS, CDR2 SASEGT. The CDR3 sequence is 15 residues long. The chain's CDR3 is CASSETSGSSYEQYF. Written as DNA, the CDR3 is TGTGCCAGCAGTGAGACTAGCGGGAGCTCCTACGAGCAGTACTTC.

The chain's CDR3 is CASSLGHGDRGNQPQHF. CDR3 nucleotides: TGCGCCAGCAGCTTGGGTCATGGGGACAGGGGAAATCAGCCCCAGCATTTT. The chain has TRBV5-1 and TRBJ1-5; 10 bases are a match to TRBD1. Germline-derived CDR1 and CDR2 are SGHRS and YFSETQ. The V gene end was trimmed by 0 bases and the J gene end by 4 bases; junction bases not matched to a gene: 7. This CDR3 spans 17 amino acids.

This CDR3 is CASSLTAGGPGVYEQFF. The CDR3 DNA follows: TGTGCCAGCAGTTTAACGGCGGGAGGGCCGGGTGTTTATGAGCAGTTCTTC. The rearrangement uses TRBV27 and TRBJ2-1, with TRBD2 identical over 9 bases. This CDR3 region has 17 residues. V lost 2 bases, J lost 8 bases, and 13 bases stayed unmatched. Germline V gives CDR1 MNHEY, CDR2 SMNVEV (reference sequence).

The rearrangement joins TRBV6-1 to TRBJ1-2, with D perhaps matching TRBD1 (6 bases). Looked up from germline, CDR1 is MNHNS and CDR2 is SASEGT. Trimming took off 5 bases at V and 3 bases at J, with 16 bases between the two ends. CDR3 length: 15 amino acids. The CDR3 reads CASSKLRGSDYGYTF. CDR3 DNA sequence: TGTGCCAGCAGTAAACTTAGGGGGTCGGACTATGGCTACACCTTC.

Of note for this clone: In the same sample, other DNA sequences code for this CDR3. The CDR3 here is CASSEVPGQGNEKLFF. CDR3 DNA sequence: TGTGCCAGCAGTGAGGTTCCAGGGCAGGGGAATGAAAAACTGTTTTTT. The genes are TRBV6-1 and TRBJ1-4, with a possible D match to TRBD1 (6 bases). The V gene's germline CDR1 is MNHNS and CDR2 SASEGT. V was clipped by 3 bases and J by 5 bases, with 16 bases between them. The CDR3 is 16 residues long.

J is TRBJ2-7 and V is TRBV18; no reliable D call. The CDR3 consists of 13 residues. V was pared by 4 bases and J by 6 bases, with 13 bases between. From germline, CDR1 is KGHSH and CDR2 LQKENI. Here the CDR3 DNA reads TGTGCCAGCTCACAAACTGCGGTAGCCGAGCAGTACTTC. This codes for CASSQTAVAEQYF.

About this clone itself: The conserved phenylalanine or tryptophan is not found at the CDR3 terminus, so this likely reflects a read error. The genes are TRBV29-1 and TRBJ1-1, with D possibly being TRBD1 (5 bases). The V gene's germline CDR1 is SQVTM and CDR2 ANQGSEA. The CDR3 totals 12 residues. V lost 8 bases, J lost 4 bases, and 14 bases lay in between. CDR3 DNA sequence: TGCAGCTACCGGGGGGGGACCACTGAAGCTTTCTCT. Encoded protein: CSYRGGTTEAFS.

The CDR3 nucleotides are TGTGCCAGCAGTAACAGGGGGCCCGGTGAAGCTTTCTTT. Amino acids: CASSNRGPGEAFF. The V and J genes are TRBV27 and TRBJ1-1; 9 bases line up with TRBD1. Per the germline V gene, CDR1 is MNHEY and CDR2 is SMNVEV (reference sequence). This CDR3 is 13 amino acids long. V lost 5 bases and J lost 7; bases outside the gene matches: 5.

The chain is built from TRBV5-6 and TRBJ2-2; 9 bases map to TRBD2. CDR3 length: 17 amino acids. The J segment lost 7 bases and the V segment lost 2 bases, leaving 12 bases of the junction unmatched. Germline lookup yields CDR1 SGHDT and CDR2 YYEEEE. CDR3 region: CASSLSGLALPGGELFF. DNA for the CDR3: TGTGCCAGCAGCTTATCGGGACTAGCCCTCCCAGGCGGGGAGCTGTTTTTT.

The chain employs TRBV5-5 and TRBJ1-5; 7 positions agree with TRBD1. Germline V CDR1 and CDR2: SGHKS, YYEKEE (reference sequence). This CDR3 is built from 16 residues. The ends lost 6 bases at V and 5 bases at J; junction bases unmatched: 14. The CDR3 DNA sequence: TGTGCCAGCACCCTAGGACCGGGACAGAGTGATCAGCCCCAGCATTTT. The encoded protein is CASTLGPGQSDQPQHF.